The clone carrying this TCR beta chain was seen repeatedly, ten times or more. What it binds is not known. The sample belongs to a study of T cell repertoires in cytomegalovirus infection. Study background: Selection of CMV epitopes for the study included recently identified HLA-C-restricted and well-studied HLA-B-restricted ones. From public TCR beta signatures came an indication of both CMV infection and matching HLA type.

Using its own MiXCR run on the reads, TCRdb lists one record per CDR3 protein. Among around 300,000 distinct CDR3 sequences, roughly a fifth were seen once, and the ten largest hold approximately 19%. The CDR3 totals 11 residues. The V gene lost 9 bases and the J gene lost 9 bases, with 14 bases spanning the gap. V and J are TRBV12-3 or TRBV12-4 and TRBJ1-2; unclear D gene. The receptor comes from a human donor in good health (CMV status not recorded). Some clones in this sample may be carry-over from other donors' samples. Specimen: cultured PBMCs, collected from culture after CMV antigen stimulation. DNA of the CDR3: TGTGCCAGTACCTTGGAAAGCCGCTACACCTTC. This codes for CASTLESRYTF.